This T cell receptor beta chain was found in a study of blood T cells in healthy people across ages. In this sample, this clonotype turned up many times. The antigen remains unidentified. The CDR3 extends over 15 amino acids. The junction had 6 bases not matched to a gene; V was cut back by 2 bases and J by 6 bases. The germline gives CDR1 SGHRS, CDR2 YFSETQ. Whole-study findings and limits: Per million T cells, TCR beta diversity dropped roughly linearly as age increased.

Isolating PBMCs gave at least 6 million of these cells per sample. It was with a sample-barcoded 5' primer and a J-beta primer mix that a second PCR of roughly 7 to 12 cycles was run. TCRdb used MiXCR to reprocess the 5' RACE reads, holding one entry per CDR3 protein. Of some 900,000 distinct CDR3 sequences in the sample, around 26% were seen once. Input material: blood. The receptor comes from a woman of 80 years or more in good health. The chain combines TRBV5-1 with TRBJ1-2, with 11 bases fitting TRBD1. CDR3 sequence (DNA): TGCGCCAGCAGCTTCCAAGGGACAGGGGGGAATGGCTACACCTTC. Residues: CASSFQGTGGNGYTF.